One TCR beta chain is described in this entry. There are a few counts of this clonotype. This clone's antigen is unknown. It has no much larger one-base neighbor in the sample; base qualities were not kept. Unmatched junction bases come to 6, with V trimmed by 2 bases and J by 6 bases. CDR3 length: 14 amino acids, cysteine to phenylalanine. Only CDR3 DNA remains: 42 bases, in frame from the first base. These data are taken from a study (dated by TCRdb to the mid-2010s). Libraries were made using RT-PCR. Sequencing took place on an Illumina MiSeq. The public reads were reanalyzed by TCRdb: fastp trimming at Q25, MiXCR alignment, in-frame beta chains only. CDR3 protein duplicates are merged, each entry listing the most common genes and DNA. For this sample the table gives more than 600,000 distinct CDR3 sequences, of which approximately 15% were detected only once. In total, the top ten clones hold 3% to 4.5% of the sample.

The receptor chain draws on TRBV12-3 or TRBV12-4 and TRBJ2-7, with 8 central nucleotides matching TRBD1. The receptor comes from a female donor in good health, serving as a healthy control. The specimen sequenced was memory CD4+ T cells from blood. The DNA sequence is as follows: TGTGCCAGCAGTTTACATCAGGGGGCCGGCGAGCAGTACTTC. Translated, this gives CASSLHQGAGEQYF.